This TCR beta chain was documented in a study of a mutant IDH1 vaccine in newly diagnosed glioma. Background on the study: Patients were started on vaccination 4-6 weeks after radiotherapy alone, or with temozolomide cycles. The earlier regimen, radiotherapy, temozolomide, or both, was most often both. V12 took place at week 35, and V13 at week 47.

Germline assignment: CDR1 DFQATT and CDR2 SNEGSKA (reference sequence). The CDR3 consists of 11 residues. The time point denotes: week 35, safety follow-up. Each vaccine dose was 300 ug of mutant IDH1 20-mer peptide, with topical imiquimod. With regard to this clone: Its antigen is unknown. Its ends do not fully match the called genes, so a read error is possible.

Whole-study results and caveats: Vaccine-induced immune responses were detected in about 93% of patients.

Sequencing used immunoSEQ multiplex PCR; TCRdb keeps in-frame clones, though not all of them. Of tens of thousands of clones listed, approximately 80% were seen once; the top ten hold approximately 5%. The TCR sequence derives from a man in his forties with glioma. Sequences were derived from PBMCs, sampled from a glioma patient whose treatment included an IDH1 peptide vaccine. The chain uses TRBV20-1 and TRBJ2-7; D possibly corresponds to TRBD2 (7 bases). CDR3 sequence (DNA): TGCAGTGCTATAGGGGGGGACTACCCCGAGTTC. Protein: CSAIGGDYPEF.